This record concerns one T cell receptor (beta chain) sequence. Its antigen is as yet unknown. The data stem from a study of OX40 agonist ivuxolimab in advanced cancers. Across the study: Patients were treated with ivuxolimab, an agonistic anti-OX40 (CD134) antibody. Whole-study findings and limits: In the expanded peripheral T cells, antigen specificity was never determined. Compared with others, partial responders at 0.1-3.0 mg/kg displayed clonal expansion among the lowest.

V was shortened by 6 bases and J by 5 bases, with 10 bases between the two germline ends. The CDR3 consists of 12 residues. The V gene's germline CDR1 is MNHNY and CDR2 SVGAGI (reference sequence). Assay: immunoSEQ multiplex PCR; the TCRdb copy retains only in-frame clones and omits some. The table has about 58,000 clones, about 79% seen once. The sequence derives from an adult with an advanced solid tumor such as melanoma, head and neck, liver or kidney cancer. The sequences come from CD4+ or CD8+ T cells sorted from blood, collected in a trial of the OX40 agonist ivuxolimab. The V and J genes are TRBV6-6 and TRBJ1-1; possibly TRBD1 for D (6 bases). CDR3 coding DNA: TGTGCCAGCAGCACTACAGGGACTGAAGCTTTCTTT. Its translation: CASSTTGTEAFF.